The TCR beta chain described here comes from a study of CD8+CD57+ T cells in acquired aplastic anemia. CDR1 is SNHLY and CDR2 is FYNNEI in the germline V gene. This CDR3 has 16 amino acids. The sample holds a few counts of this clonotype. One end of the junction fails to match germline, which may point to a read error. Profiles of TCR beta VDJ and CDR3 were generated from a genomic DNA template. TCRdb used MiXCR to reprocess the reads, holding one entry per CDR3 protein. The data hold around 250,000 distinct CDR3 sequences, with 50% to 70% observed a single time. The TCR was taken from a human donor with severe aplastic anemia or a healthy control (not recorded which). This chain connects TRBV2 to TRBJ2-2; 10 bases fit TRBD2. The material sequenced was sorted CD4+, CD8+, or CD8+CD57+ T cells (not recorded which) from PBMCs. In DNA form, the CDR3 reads TGTGCCAGCAGGGAAGCGGGGGGGCCTCGGCGCGGGGAGCTGTTTTTT. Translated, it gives CASREAGGPRRGELFF.